The sequence of this T cell receptor (beta chain) was determined in a study of blood T cell repertoires in COVID-19. Study context: COVID-19 samples, acute and convalescent, were from the United States, Italy and Spain. In each case, the material was cDNA or gDNA derived from T cells, B-cell-depleted T cells, or PBMCs.

The germline gives CDR1 LNHDA, CDR2 SQIVND (reference sequence). Trimming shortened V by 5 bases and J by 1 base, and 8 bases separated the two germline ends. The CDR3 is made up of 14 amino acids. In regard to this clone: Other DNA sequences within the sample encode an identical CDR3.

In the authors' methods: Nucleated cell counts were estimated from reference gene primer amplification. TCRdb's copy holds only in-frame clones and misses some; the assay was immunoSEQ multiplex PCR. V and J calls and clone size come straight from that table; D and trimming were deduced from the DNA. This table holds approximately 320,000 clones, just under 90% found once. The receptor's source is a woman younger than 45 with COVID-19, enrolled during active disease. The J gene is TRBJ1-4, the V gene TRBV19; no firm D call. What was sequenced was peripheral blood. The CDR3 DNA is TGTGCCAGTAGTCCCACAGTAACTAATGAAAAACTGTTTTTT. Protein product: CASSPTVTNEKLFF. Filled out from reference TRBV19 and TRBJ1-4, the complete variable domain reads DGGITQSPKYLFRKEGQNVTLSCEQNLNHDAMYWYRQDPGQGLRLIYYSQIVNDFQKGDIAEGYSVSREKKESFPLTVTSAQKNPTAFYLCASSPTVTNEKLFFGSGTQLSVL.